This passage covers 17 T cell receptor beta chains from one sample sequenced in a study of blood T cells in healthy people across ages (dated by TCRdb to the mid-2010s). The library was obtained by 5' RACE. Data came from an Illumina HiSeq 2500. A second roughly 7 to 12 cycle PCR used a sample-barcoded 5' primer and a J-beta primer mix. The public reads were run again by TCRdb, first through fastp at Q25 and then through MiXCR, and only productive beta chains were kept. Entries that share a CDR3 protein sequence are merged under the most common genes and DNA. Recorded for this sample are under 750,000 distinct CDR3 sequences; under 55% of them occurred a single time. Under 30% of the sample lies in the top ten. Sequences were obtained from blood. The receptor set was obtained from a man older than 75 in good health.

V usage is TRBV7-3 and J usage is TRBJ2-7; D not certain. Germline V CDR1 and CDR2: SGHTA, FQGTGA. The V end was cut by 5 bases, the J end by 0 bases, with 17 bases between. The CDR3 sequence is 16 residues long. For the CDR3, the DNA is TGTGCCAGCAGCCTTATACACCTCTTCAGCTCCTACGAGCAGTACTTC. Translated, it gives CASSLIHLFSSYEQYF. Complete variable domain (other parts from reference TRBV7-3 and TRBJ2-7): GAGVSQTPSNKVTEKGKYVELRCDPISGHTALYWYRQSLGQGPEFLIYFQGTGAADDSGLPNDRFFAVRPEGSVSTLKIQRTERGDSAVYLCASSLIHLFSSYEQYFGPGTRLTVT.

The chain uses TRBV4-3 and TRBJ1-2, with 7 bases that match TRBD1. The CDR3 has 13 residues. Germline V gene data show CDR1 as LGHNA and CDR2 as YSLEER. The V gene end was trimmed by 1 base and the J gene end by 8 bases; junction bases not matched to a gene: 4. The CDR3 DNA follows: TGCGCCAGCAGCCAAGGCTACAGGGGAGGCTACACCTTC. Its translation is CASSQGYRGGYTF.

This clonotype was picked up a small number of times. This chain connects TRBV3-1 to TRBJ1-2; D is perhaps TRBD1 (5 bases). Trimming removed 1 base from V and 8 bases from J, with 8 bases in between. Germline loops: CDR1 LGHDT, CDR2 YNNKEL (reference sequence). The CDR3 contains 12 residues. The CDR3: CASSQGGGGYTF. CDR3 coding DNA: TGTGCCAGCAGCCAAGGCGGGGGAGGCTACACCTTC.

This clonotype was found a few times. The genes are TRBV7-2 and TRBJ2-1; a possible D gene is TRBD2 (5 bases). The ends were cut back, 5 bases at V and 8 bases at J, with 13 bases in the middle. The CDR3 is 13 amino acids. CDR1 SGHTA and CDR2 FQGNSA come from the germline V gene. CDR3 DNA: TGTGCCAGCAGCATAACGCGGGTGGATGAGCAGTTCTTC. Its translation: CASSITRVDEQFF.

The rearrangement joins TRBV29-1 to TRBJ1-2; D gene ambiguous. The CDR3 totals 13 residues. Germline V gene data show CDR1 as SQVTM and CDR2 as ANQGSEA. V was clipped by 3 bases and J by 7 bases, with 15 bases between them. The CDR3 DNA sequence: TGCAGCGTTGATGGGGAGGCAGTCTCTGGCTACACCTTC. Protein: CSVDGEAVSGYTF.

This rearrangement joins TRBV7-9 to TRBJ2-3; TRBD2 matches at 11 bases. The CDR3 is made up of 17 amino acids. Per the germline V gene, CDR1 is SEHNR and CDR2 is FQNEAQ (reference sequence). V lost 0 bases, J lost 3 bases, and 5 bases stayed unmatched. DNA for the CDR3: TGTGCCAGCAGCTTAGCCTTTACTAGCGGGGGAACAGATACGCAGTATTTT. This translates into CASSLAFTSGGTDTQYF.

This clonotype was counted between two and nine times. The CDR3 nucleotides are TGCAGTGCCGCAGACAGGGGTTTTAATTCACCCCTCCACTTT. Amino acids: CSAADRGFNSPLHF. The rearrangement joins TRBV20-1 to TRBJ1-6; 8 bases fit TRBD1. V was clipped by 6 bases and J by 6 bases; unmatched bases: 7. This CDR3 has 14 amino acids. Germline V gives CDR1 DFQATT, CDR2 SNEGSKA (reference sequence).

This clonotype was picked up a small number of times. One end of the junction is discordant with germline, which a read error may explain. The chain has TRBV7-2 and TRBJ2-1; 8 bases map to TRBD2. In germline, CDR1 is SGHTA, CDR2 FQGNSA. The CDR3 is 14 residues long. DNA of the CDR3: TGTGCCAGCAGCCTAGCGGGCTTCTACAATGAGCAGTTCTTC. This translates into CASSLAGFYNEQFF.

This sequence joins TRBV9 and TRBJ1-1; D is uncertain. Germline V gene data show CDR1 as SGDLS and CDR2 as YYNGEE. The CDR3 has 16 amino acids. V lost 4 bases and J lost 0, with 16 bases in between. CDR3: CASSLSVGVMNTEAFF. DNA for the CDR3: TGTGCCAGCAGCCTATCCGTCGGGGTTATGAACACTGAAGCTTTCTTT. The whole variable domain, filled in from reference TRBV9 and TRBJ1-1, reads DSGVTQTPKHLITATGQRVTLRCSPRSGDLSVYWYQQSLDQGLQFLIQYYNGEERAKGNILERFSAQQFPDLHSELNLSSLELGDSALYFCASSLSVGVMNTEAFFGQGTRLTVV.

The chain is built from TRBV24-1 and TRBJ1-1; 7 nucleotides align to TRBD1. V shed 7 bases, J shed 0 bases, and the junction held 4 bases outside the gene matches. Germline loops: CDR1 KGHDR, CDR2 SFDVKD. CDR3 length: 14 residues. The CDR3 loop is CATRQGGMNTEAFF. CDR3 nucleotides: TGTGCCACCAGGCAGGGGGGGATGAACACTGAAGCTTTCTTT.

This clonotype was seen a handful of times. V and J are TRBV28 and TRBJ2-7; D possibly corresponds to TRBD2 (5 bases). Germline-derived CDR1 and CDR2 are MDHEN and SYDVKM. V dropped 8 bases and J dropped 3 bases, with 14 bases sitting between them. There are 13 residues in the CDR3. The CDR3 loop is CASGIPGIYEQYF. CDR3 bases: TGTGCCAGCGGAATCCCGGGGATCTACGAGCAGTACTTC.

The chain carries TRBV19 and TRBJ1-5; perhaps TRBD1 as D (5 bases). The CDR3 is made up of 18 amino acids. CDR1 and CDR2 from the germline V gene are LNHDA and SQIVND (reference sequence). V was pared by 0 bases and J by 6 bases, with 21 bases between. The CDR3 region has the DNA TGTGCCAGTAGTATAGATCGTTGGGCAGGGTCGTCCACTCAGCCCCAGCATTTT. Translated, it gives CASSIDRWAGSSTQPQHF.

This clonotype occurred a few times. This chain uses TRBV12-3 or TRBV12-4 with TRBJ2-1; D gene ambiguous. The CDR3 runs to 14 residues. V was trimmed by 4 bases and J by 6 bases, leaving 13 bases between them. The CDR3 spells CASSSRNPGNEQFF. For the CDR3, the DNA is TGTGCCAGCAGTTCCCGAAACCCGGGCAATGAGCAGTTCTTC.

This clonotype was seen more than once but under ten times. V usage is TRBV20-1 and J usage is TRBJ1-1; 9 nucleotides line up with TRBD1. The length of the CDR3 is 12 residues. J was trimmed by 6 bases and V by 3 bases; bases with no gene match: 2. Germline V lookup: CDR1 DFQATT, CDR2 SNEGSKA (reference sequence). Here the CDR3 reads CSARDRGAEAFF. The CDR3 DNA follows: TGCAGTGCTAGGGACAGGGGAGCTGAAGCTTTCTTT.

The chain carries TRBV5-1 and TRBJ2-3; 9 bases fit TRBD1. Germline CDR1 is SGHRS and CDR2 is YFSETQ. This CDR3 spans 16 amino acids. V was clipped by 2 bases and J by 1 base; unmatched bases: 5. CDR3 coding DNA: TGCGCCAGCAGCTTAACAGGGGGCGACGGCACAGATACGCAGTATTTT. Amino acid sequence: CASSLTGGDGTDTQYF.

This sequence joins TRBV5-1 and TRBJ2-7, with 8 bases identical to TRBD2. The CDR3 consists of 16 residues. The V gene's germline CDR1 is SGHRS and CDR2 YFSETQ. V gave up 1 base and J gave up 3 bases; unmatched junction bases: 9. Here the CDR3 DNA reads TGCGCCAGCAGCTTGTTGGCGGGGGGTCTTAACTACGAGCAGTACTTC. As protein: CASSLLAGGLNYEQYF. Complete variable domain (other parts from reference TRBV5-1 and TRBJ2-7): KAGVTQTPRYLIKTRGQQVTLSCSPISGHRSVSWYQQTPGQGLQFLFEYFSETQRNKGNFPGRFSGRQFSNSRSEMNVSTLELGDSALYLCASSLLAGGLNYEQYFGPGTRLTVT.

This rearrangement joins TRBV6-5 to TRBJ1-1; maybe TRBD1 (6 bases). CDR3 size: 14 residues. V lost 2 bases and J 5 bases, leaving 12 bases between the germline ends. Germline V CDR1 and CDR2: MNHEY, SVGAGI. The CDR3 reads CASSYGGLVTEAFF. The CDR3, as DNA: TGTGCCAGCAGTTACGGGGGGCTAGTTACTGAAGCTTTCTTT.